Sequencing of this TCR beta chain was carried out in a study of shared clonotypes between healthy human individuals. Per germline, CDR1 SGHRS and CDR2 YFSETQ. Trimming cost V 7 bases and J 1 base, with 18 bases left between them. This CDR3 contains 16 residues. The method was immunoSEQ multiplex PCR; TCRdb's version includes in-frame clones alone and lacks a portion of them. The sample lists roughly 2.1 million clones; just over 90% were seen once. CD45RO-negative, CCR7-positively selected cells formed the naive CD8 fraction, excluding terminally differentiated effector memory CD45RA+ cells. The V and J genes are TRBV5-1 and TRBJ2-4, with D maybe TRBD2 (6 bases). This TCR was sampled from a man younger than 35 in good health. Some clones in this sample may be carry-over from other donors' samples. Sequenced material: naive CD8+ T cells from PBMCs. CDR3 in amino acids: CASRSLGGEAKNIQYF. The CDR3 bases are TGCGCCAGCCGTTCACTCGGGGGAGAGGCCAAAAACATTCAGTACTTC.